This T cell receptor beta chain was identified in a study of Ad26.COV2.S vaccination and SARS-CoV-2 variants. Study at large: Trial arm assignment for the donor was COV1001 Ad26.COV2.S. Findings and caveats of the study: Using TCR breadth and depth analyses may have led to underestimated total T cell responses.

With 5 bases clipped from V and 6 bases from J, the junction kept 4 bases outside the gene matches. The CDR3 contains 12 residues. CDR1 and CDR2 (germline): LGHNA, YNFKEQ. A single count supports this clone. Its specificity is not known. Profiled with immunoSEQ multiplex PCR; TCRdb holds only in-frame clones, not every one. This sample has around 420,000 clones, with around nine tenths found just once. Indicated treatment: about 20 received Ad26.COV2.S at low or high dose, single or two shots; about five received placebo; per-sample allocation not given. Sampling was done on day 63 after the first vaccine or placebo injection. An Ad26 vector carrying the Wuhan-strain SARS-CoV-2 spike served as the vaccine.

The sequence came from a person between 18 and 59 years old who received the Ad26.COV2.S COVID-19 vaccine or a placebo. V and J are TRBV4-2 and TRBJ2-7; TRBD1 matches 7 bases. The sample consisted of peripheral blood, taken in a trial of Ad26.COV2.S vaccine versus placebo. CDR3 in amino acids: CASSKQGSEQYF. CDR3 in DNA: TGTGCCAGCAGCAAACAGGGGTCCGAGCAGTACTTC.